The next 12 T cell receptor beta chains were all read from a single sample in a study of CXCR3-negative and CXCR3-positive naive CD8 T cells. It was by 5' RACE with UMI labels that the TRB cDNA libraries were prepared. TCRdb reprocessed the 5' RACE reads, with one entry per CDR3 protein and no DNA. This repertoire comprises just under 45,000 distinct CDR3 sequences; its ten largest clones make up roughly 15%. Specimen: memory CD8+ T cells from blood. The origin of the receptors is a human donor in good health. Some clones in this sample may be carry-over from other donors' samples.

The CDR3 protein is CASSQKVSYEQYF. J is TRBJ2-7 and V is TRBV4-1. The CDR3 consists of 13 residues. Per the germline V gene, CDR1 is MGHRA and CDR2 is YSYEKL.

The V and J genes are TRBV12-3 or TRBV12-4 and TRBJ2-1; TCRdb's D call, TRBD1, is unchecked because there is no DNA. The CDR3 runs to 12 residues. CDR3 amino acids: CASSPHPGERFF.

This CDR3 reads CSVEESVTGELFF. The chain recombines TRBV29-1 with TRBJ2-2. CDR1 is SQVTM, CDR2 ANQGSEA, per germline. The CDR3 extends over 13 amino acids.

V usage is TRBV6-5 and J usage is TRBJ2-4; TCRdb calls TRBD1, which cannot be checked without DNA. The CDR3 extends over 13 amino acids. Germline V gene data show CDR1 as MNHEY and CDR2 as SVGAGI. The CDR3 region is CASSYSQGNIQYF.

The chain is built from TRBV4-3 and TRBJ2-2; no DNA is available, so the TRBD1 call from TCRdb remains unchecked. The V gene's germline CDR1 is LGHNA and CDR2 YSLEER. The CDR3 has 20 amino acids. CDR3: CASSQDRDNIPRSFTGELFF.

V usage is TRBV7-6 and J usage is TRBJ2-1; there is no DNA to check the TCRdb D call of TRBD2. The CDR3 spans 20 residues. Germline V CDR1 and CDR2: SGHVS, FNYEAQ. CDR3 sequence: CASSLDIPPLAGGRGNEQFF.

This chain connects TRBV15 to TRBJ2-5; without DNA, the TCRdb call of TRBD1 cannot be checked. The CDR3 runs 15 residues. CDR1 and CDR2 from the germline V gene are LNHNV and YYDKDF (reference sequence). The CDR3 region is CATTSSRQPQETQYF.

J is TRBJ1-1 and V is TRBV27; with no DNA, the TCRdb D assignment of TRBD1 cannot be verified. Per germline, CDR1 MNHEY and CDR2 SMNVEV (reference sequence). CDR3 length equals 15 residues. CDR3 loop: CASSFGQGGGTEAFF.

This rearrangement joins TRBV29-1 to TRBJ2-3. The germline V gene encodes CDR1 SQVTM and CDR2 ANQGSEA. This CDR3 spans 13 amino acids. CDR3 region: CSVEDMGSDTQYF.

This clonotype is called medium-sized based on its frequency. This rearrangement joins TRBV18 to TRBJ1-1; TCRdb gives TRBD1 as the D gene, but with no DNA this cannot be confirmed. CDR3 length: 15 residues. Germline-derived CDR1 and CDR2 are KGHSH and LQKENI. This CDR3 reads CASSPPSGFQAEAFF.

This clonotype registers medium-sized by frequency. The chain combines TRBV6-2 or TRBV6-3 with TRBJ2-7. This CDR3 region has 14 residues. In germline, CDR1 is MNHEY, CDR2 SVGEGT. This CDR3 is CASSYSTSAHEQYF.

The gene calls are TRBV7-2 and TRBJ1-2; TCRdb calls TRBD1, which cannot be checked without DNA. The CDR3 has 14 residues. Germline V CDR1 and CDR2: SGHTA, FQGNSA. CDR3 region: CASNPLGQGNGYTF.